This TCR beta chain stems from a study of T-cell reconstitution after alpha-beta-depleted transplantation in children. Study-wide points: Some patients owed their high day-60 TCRbeta diversity to surviving recipient T cells and thymic progenitors. At one year after transplant, newly produced T cells mostly accounted for T-cell counts and diversity. Expanded graft clones numbering several hundred reportedly gave rise to alpha-beta T cells about two months after transplant.

V was clipped by 4 bases and J by 4 bases, with 14 bases between them. The CDR3 sequence is 14 residues long. In germline, CDR1 is SGHTA, CDR2 FQGNSA. This clonotype was counted a few times. Antigen specificity is unknown. This sample's TCRbeta library carried unique molecular identifier barcodes. TCRdb reanalysed the PCR reads using MiXCR and keeps one entry per CDR3 protein. The sample consists of about 600,000 distinct CDR3 sequences, around 13% of them appearing once. The source was PBMCs, mostly from graft donor cells, collected 360 days after TCRalphabeta/CD19-depleted stem cell transplant. The rearrangement uses TRBV7-2 and TRBJ2-7; a weak D match, TRBD1 (5 bases). This clonotype originated in a male patient younger than 18 who had a stem cell transplant for acute myeloid leukemia, so the T cells may come from the graft donor. CDR3 DNA: TGTGCCAGCAGCTCCACAGGAGCCTCATACGAGCAGTACTTC. Protein product: CASSSTGASYEQYF. Together with reference TRBV7-2 and TRBJ2-7, the CDR3 gives the full variable domain: GAGVSQSPSNKVTEKGKDVELRCDPISGHTALYWYRQSLGQGLEFLIYFQGNSAPDKSGLPSDRFSAERTGGSVSTLTIQRTQQEDSAVYLCASSSTGASYEQYFGPGTRLTVT.